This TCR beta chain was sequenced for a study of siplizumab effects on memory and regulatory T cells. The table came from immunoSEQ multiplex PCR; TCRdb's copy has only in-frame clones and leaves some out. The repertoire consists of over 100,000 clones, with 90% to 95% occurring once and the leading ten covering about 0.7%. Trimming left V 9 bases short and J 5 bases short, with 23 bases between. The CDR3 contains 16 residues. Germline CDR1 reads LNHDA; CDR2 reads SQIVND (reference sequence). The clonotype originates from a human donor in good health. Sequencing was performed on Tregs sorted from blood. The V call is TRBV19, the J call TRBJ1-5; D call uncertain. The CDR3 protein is CASTRGEDLLDQPQHF. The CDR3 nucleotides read TGTGCCAGCACCCGAGGTGAGGATTTACTGGATCAGCCCCAGCATTTT.